Shown below are 26 T cell receptor beta chains from a single sample sequenced in a study of CXCR3-negative and CXCR3-positive naive CD8 T cells. Findings and caveats of the study: TRB CDR3 hydrophobicity was greater in CXCR3-positive naive cells than in CXCR3-negative naive cells.

The antigens these receptors bind are not known. UMI-labeled 5' RACE yielded the TRB cDNA libraries. TCRdb re-called the 5' RACE reads; every CDR3 protein appears as one record, without DNA. The listing records about 150,000 distinct CDR3 sequences. The source material was naive CXCR3+ CD8+ T cells from blood. Subset defined: CD45RO-CCR7+CD27+CD95- naive CD8+ T cells expressing CXCR3 (TNR3+). Receptors were obtained from a human donor in good health. Some clones in this sample may be carry-over from other donors' samples.

The chain recombines TRBV7-7 with TRBJ2-2; TCRdb lists TRBD1, though no DNA is available to test this call. The germline CDR1 and CDR2 sequences are SSHAT and FNYEAQ (reference sequence). This CDR3 comprises 18 residues. CDR3 residues: CASSAGPRTVKNTGELFF.

The chain couples TRBV7-9 to TRBJ2-1; TCRdb's D call, TRBD1, is unchecked because there is no DNA. The CDR3 extends over 18 amino acids. The germline gives CDR1 SEHNR, CDR2 FQNEAQ (reference sequence). The CDR3 loop reads CASNPPGGRQGGYNEQFF.

CDR3 protein: CASSLVSGRTYEQYF. This chain links TRBV5-5 with TRBJ2-7. The CDR3 runs to 15 residues. Looked up from germline, CDR1 is SGHKS and CDR2 is YYEKEE (reference sequence). The full variable domain, in which reference TRBV5-5 and TRBJ2-7 provide the parts outside the CDR3, is DAGVTQSPTHLIKTRGQQVTLRCSPISGHKSVSWYQQVLGQGPQFIFQYYEKEERGRGNFPDRFSARQFPNYSSELNVNALLLGDSALYLCASSLVSGRTYEQYFGPGTRLTVT.

The J gene is TRBJ1-5, the V gene TRBV19; without DNA, the TCRdb call of TRBD1 cannot be checked. CDR1 LNHDA and CDR2 SQIVND come from the germline V gene (reference sequence). This CDR3 comprises 12 residues. The CDR3 sequence is CACKTGNQPQHF.

The rearrangement uses TRBV5-1 and TRBJ2-7; lacking DNA, the TRBD1 call made by TCRdb goes unchecked. The length of the CDR3 is 15 residues. The germline V gene has CDR1 SGHRS and CDR2 YFSETQ. CDR3 loop: CASLKGGSYGDEQYF.

The chain combines TRBV7-2 with TRBJ2-7; TCRdb reports TRBD2, a call that lacks DNA to check it against. There are 15 residues in the CDR3. CDR1 SGHTA and CDR2 FQGNSA come from the germline V gene. The CDR3 reads CASSPWTSGRPQQYF.

CDR3 region: CASRLAGAWGEQFF. The rearrangement uses TRBV12-3 or TRBV12-4 and TRBJ2-1; absent DNA, TCRdb's TRBD1 call cannot be checked. The CDR3 is made up of 14 amino acids.

V usage is TRBV29-1 and J usage is TRBJ2-7. Germline values: CDR1 SQVTM, CDR2 ANQGSEA. The CDR3 is made up of 14 amino acids. The CDR3 here is CSVELGPSSYEQYF.

This chain uses TRBV15 with TRBJ2-7; TCRdb selects TRBD1, and the lack of DNA leaves this call unchecked. The CDR3 runs 13 residues. The germline V gene has CDR1 LNHNV and CDR2 YYDKDF (reference sequence). Here the CDR3 reads CATRWDRGYEQYF.

V usage is TRBV7-2 and J usage is TRBJ1-6; without DNA, the TCRdb call of TRBD1 cannot be checked. CDR3 size: 18 residues. Germline V gene sequence: CDR1 SGHTA, CDR2 FQGNSA. The CDR3 here is CASSLEGRGTVYNSPLHF.

The rearrangement joins TRBV7-2 to TRBJ2-1; TCRdb lists TRBD2, though no DNA is available to test this call. CDR1 SGHTA and CDR2 FQGNSA come from the germline V gene. This CDR3 has 16 residues. CDR3 in amino acids: CASSLTSGSPYNEQFF.

The chain couples TRBV29-1 to TRBJ2-1; lacking DNA, the TRBD1 call made by TCRdb goes unchecked. The CDR3 consists of 16 residues. Germline values: CDR1 SQVTM, CDR2 ANQGSEA. CDR3 loop: CSVESARVGSYNEQFF.

V gene TRBV7-2 combines with J gene TRBJ2-3; the TRBD2 assignment by TCRdb is unverifiable without DNA. CDR3 length: 14 residues. Germline assignment: CDR1 SGHTA and CDR2 FQGNSA. CDR3: CASSLGLEGDTQYF.

The rearrangement joins TRBV4-1 to TRBJ2-7; TCRdb names TRBD1, which stays unverified in the absence of DNA. The CDR3 extends over 16 amino acids. Germline V lookup: CDR1 MGHRA, CDR2 YSYEKL. The CDR3: CASSQAPSGASYEQYF.

This rearrangement joins TRBV6-5 to TRBJ2-3; as DNA is missing, the TRBD1 call by TCRdb cannot be tested. CDR3 length equals 17 residues. Germline CDR1 is MNHEY and CDR2 is SVGAGI. The CDR3 loop reads CASSYSVGRGVSDTQYF.

The chain carries TRBV7-8 and TRBJ2-5; TCRdb indicates TRBD2, and absent DNA this call remains unverified. Per the germline V gene, CDR1 is SGHVS and CDR2 is FQNEAQ. The length of the CDR3 is 16 residues. The CDR3 sequence is CASSLVAGGSQETQYF.

The gene calls are TRBV7-6 and TRBJ2-3; there is no DNA to check the TCRdb D call of TRBD1. Looked up from germline, CDR1 is SGHVS and CDR2 is FNYEAQ. The CDR3 has 15 amino acids. Here the CDR3 reads CASSFGGADTDTQYF. Variable domain in full (rest from reference TRBV7-6 and TRBJ2-3): GAGVSQSPRYKVTKRGQDVALRCDPISGHVSLYWYRQALGQGPEFLTYFNYEAQQDKSGLPNDRFSAERPEGSISTLTIQRTEQRDSAMYRCASSFGGADTDTQYFGPGTRLTVL.

The chain recombines TRBV28 with TRBJ2-2; checking the TCRdb D call of TRBD2 is not possible without DNA. CDR3 length equals 20 residues. Germline values: CDR1 MDHEN, CDR2 SYDVKM. The CDR3 sequence: CASSFPTLYTSGGAAGELFF. Together with reference TRBV28 and TRBJ2-2, the CDR3 gives the full variable domain: DVKVTQSSRYLVKRTGEKVFLECVQDMDHENMFWYRQDPGLGLRLIYFSYDVKMKEKGDIPEGYSVSREKKERFSLILESASTNQTSMYLCASSFPTLYTSGGAAGELFFGEGSRLTVL.

The gene calls are TRBV20-1 and TRBJ2-1; the D gene TCRdb calls, TRBD2, cannot be checked with no DNA. The length of the CDR3 is 16 residues. The V gene's germline CDR1 is DFQATT and CDR2 SNEGSKA (reference sequence). The CDR3 loop is CTATPRGATSYNEQFF.

The chain links TRBV29-1 to TRBJ1-1. The CDR3 runs to 11 residues. Germline CDR1 and CDR2: SQVTM and ANQGSEA. CDR3 residues: CSAQEPAEAFF.

The chain's CDR3 is CASSLRWRLLSPGELFF. The chain links TRBV28 to TRBJ2-2; TCRdb outputs TRBD2, but without DNA this stays unchecked. CDR1 and CDR2 from the germline V gene are MDHEN and SYDVKM. The CDR3 totals 17 residues. The entire variable domain, with the rest obtained from reference TRBV28 and TRBJ2-2, is as follows: DVKVTQSSRYLVKRTGEKVFLECVQDMDHENMFWYRQDPGLGLRLIYFSYDVKMKEKGDIPEGYSVSREKKERFSLILESASTNQTSMYLCASSLRWRLLSPGELFFGEGSRLTVL.

The chain couples TRBV7-4 to TRBJ2-7. The germline V gene has CDR1 SGHVT and CDR2 SQSDAQ. CDR3 length: 13 amino acids. The CDR3 sequence is CASSLVDLYEQYF.

CDR3 sequence reads: CSVEDAVNTEALF. This chain joins TRBV29-1 and TRBJ1-1. The CDR3 has 13 amino acids. CDR1 and CDR2 from the germline V gene are SQVTM and ANQGSEA.

CDR3 in amino acids: CASSYGSKNTGELFF. J is TRBJ2-2 and V is TRBV6-5. Germline V CDR1 and CDR2: MNHEY, SVGAGI. CDR3 size: 15 residues.

The chain carries TRBV20-1 and TRBJ2-1. CDR3 length: 16 residues. Looked up from germline, CDR1 is DFQATT and CDR2 is SNEGSKA (reference sequence). The CDR3 loop is CSARDPELDPYNEQFF.

V and J are TRBV7-9 and TRBJ2-1; TCRdb gives TRBD2 as the D gene, but with no DNA this cannot be confirmed. The length of the CDR3 is 15 residues. Germline CDR1 is SEHNR and CDR2 is FQNEAQ (reference sequence). The chain's CDR3 is CASRGTSGFYNEQFF.